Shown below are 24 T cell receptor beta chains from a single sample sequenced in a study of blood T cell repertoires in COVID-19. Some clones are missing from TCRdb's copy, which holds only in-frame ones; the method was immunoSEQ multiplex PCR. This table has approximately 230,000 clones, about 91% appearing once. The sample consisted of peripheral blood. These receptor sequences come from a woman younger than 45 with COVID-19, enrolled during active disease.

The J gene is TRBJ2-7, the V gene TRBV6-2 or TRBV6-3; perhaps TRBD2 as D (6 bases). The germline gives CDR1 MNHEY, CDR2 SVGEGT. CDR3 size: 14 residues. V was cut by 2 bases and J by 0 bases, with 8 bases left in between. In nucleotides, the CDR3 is TGTGCCAGCAGTTACGGCGGGGCCTCCTACGAGCAGTACGTC. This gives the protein CASSYGGASYEQYV.

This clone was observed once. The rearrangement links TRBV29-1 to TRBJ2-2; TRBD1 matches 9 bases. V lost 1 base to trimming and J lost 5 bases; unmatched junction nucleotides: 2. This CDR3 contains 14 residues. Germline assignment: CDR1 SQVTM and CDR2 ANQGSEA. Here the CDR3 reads CSVEGQGGTGELFF. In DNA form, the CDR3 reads TGCAGCGTTGAAGGACAGGGGGGAACCGGGGAGCTGTTTTTT.

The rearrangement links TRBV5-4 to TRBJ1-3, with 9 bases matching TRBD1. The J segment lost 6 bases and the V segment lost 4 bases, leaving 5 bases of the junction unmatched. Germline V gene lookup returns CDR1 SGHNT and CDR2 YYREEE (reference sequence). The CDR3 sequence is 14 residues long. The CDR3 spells CASSARTGENTIYF. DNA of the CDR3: TGTGCCAGCAGCGCACGGACAGGGGAAAACACCATATATTTT.

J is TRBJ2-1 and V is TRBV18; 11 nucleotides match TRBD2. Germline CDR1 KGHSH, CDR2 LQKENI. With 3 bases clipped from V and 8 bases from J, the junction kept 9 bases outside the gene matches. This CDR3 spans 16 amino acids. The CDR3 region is CASSPQPGLAGHEQFF. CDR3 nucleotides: TGTGCCAGCTCACCTCAACCCGGACTAGCGGGCCATGAGCAGTTCTTC. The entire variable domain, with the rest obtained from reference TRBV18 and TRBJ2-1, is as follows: NAGVMQNPRHLVRRRGQEARLRCSPMKGHSHVYWYRQLPEEGLKFMVYLQKENIIDESGMPKERFSAEFPKEGPSILRIQQVVRGDSAAYFCASSPQPGLAGHEQFFGPGTRLTVL.

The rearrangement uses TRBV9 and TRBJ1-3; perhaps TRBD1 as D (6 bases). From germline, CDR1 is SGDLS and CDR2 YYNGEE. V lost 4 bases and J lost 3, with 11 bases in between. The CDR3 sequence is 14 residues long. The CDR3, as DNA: TGTGCCAGCAGCCTTCAGGGGTATGGAAACACCATATATTTT. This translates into CASSLQGYGNTIYF.

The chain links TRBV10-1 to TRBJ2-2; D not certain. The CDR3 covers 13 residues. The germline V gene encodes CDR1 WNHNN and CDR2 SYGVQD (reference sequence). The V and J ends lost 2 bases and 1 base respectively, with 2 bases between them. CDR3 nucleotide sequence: TGCGCCAGCAGTGAGCAGAACACCGGGGAGCTGTTTTTT. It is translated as CASSEQNTGELFF.

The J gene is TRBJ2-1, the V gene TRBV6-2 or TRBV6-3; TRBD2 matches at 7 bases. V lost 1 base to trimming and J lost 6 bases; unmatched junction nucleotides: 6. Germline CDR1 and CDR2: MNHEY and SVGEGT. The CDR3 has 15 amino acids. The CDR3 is CASSYFAGATNEQFF. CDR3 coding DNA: TGTGCCAGCAGTTACTTTGCGGGAGCGACCAATGAGCAGTTCTTC.

For the CDR3, the DNA is TGTGCCAGCAGCTCCCGCAATCCGGGACAGGGGAGGGAGACCCAGTACTTC. This gives the protein CASSSRNPGQGRETQYF. The chain joins TRBV7-2 to TRBJ2-5, with 10 bases matching TRBD1. Germline assignment: CDR1 SGHTA and CDR2 FQGNSA. V shed 4 bases and J 5 bases; nucleotides not matched to a gene: 13. CDR3 length: 17 residues.

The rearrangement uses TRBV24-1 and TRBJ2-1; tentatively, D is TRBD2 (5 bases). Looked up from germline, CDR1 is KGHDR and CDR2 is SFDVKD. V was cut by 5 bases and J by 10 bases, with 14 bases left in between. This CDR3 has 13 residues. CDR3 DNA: TGTGCCACCAGTGGACTACCGGTTTGGGAGCAGTTCTTC. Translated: CATSGLPVWEQFF.

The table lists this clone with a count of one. CDR3 amino acids: CASSKAERGAKNIQYF. The CDR3 nucleotides are TGTGCCAGCAGCAAAGCTGAAAGGGGGGCCAAAAACATTCAGTACTTC. This chain links TRBV21-1 with TRBJ2-4; no check of the table's D call, TRBD1, against the DNA was made. TRBV21-1 is classified as a pseudogene. This CDR3 contains 16 residues.

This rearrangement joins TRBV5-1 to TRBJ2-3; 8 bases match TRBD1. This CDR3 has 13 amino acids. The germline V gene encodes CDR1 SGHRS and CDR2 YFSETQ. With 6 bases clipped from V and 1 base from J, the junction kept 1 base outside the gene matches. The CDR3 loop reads CASKTGGTDTQYF. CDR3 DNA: TGCGCCAGCAAGACAGGGGGCACAGATACGCAGTATTTT.

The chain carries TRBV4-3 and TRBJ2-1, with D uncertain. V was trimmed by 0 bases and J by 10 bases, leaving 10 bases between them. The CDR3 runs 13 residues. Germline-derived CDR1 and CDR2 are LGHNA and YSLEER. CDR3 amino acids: CASSQESSVEQFF. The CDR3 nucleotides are TGCGCCAGCAGCCAAGAAAGCAGCGTCGAGCAGTTCTTC.

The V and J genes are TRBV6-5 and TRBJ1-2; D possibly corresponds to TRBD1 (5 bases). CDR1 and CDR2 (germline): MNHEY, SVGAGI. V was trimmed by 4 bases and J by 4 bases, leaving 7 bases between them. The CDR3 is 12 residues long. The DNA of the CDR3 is TGTGCCAGCAGTTGGGGACTCTATGGCTACACCTTC. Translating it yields CASSWGLYGYTF.

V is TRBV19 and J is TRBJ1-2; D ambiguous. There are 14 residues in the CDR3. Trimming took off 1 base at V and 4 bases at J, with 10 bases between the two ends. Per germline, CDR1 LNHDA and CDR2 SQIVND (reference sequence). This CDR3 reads CASSIGAGGYGYTF. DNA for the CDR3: TGTGCCAGTAGTATAGGTGCTGGAGGCTATGGCTACACCTTC.

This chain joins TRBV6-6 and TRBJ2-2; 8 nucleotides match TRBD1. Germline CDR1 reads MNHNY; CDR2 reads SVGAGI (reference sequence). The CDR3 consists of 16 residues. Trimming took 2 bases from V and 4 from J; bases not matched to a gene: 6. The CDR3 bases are TGTGCCAGCAGTTACAGACAGGGGAGTCGCACCGGGGAGCTGTTTTTT. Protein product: CASSYRQGSRTGELFF.

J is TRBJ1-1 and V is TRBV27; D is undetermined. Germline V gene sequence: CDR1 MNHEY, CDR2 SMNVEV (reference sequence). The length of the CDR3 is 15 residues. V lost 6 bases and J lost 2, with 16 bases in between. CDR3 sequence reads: CASRTGPLRNTEAFF. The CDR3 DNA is TGTGCCAGCAGAACTGGGCCACTCCGAAACACTGAAGCTTTCTTT.

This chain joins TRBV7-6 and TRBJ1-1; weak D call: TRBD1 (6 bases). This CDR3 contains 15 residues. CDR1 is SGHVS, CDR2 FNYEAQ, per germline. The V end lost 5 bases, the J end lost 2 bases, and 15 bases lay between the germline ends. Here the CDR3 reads CASSPQRQVNTEAFF. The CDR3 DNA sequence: TGTGCCAGCAGCCCACAACGACAGGTAAACACTGAAGCTTTCTTT.

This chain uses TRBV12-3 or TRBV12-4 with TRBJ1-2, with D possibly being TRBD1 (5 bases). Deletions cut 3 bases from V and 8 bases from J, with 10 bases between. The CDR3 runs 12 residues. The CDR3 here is CASSLGPPGYTF. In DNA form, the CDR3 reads TGTGCCAGCAGTTTGGGGCCCCCCGGCTACACCTTC.

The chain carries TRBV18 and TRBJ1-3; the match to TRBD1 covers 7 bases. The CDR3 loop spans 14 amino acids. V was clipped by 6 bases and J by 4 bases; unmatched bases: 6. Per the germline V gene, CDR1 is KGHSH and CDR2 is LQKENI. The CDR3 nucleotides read TGTGCCAGCTCTGAGGGGGCGTCGGGAAACACCATATATTTT. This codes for CASSEGASGNTIYF.

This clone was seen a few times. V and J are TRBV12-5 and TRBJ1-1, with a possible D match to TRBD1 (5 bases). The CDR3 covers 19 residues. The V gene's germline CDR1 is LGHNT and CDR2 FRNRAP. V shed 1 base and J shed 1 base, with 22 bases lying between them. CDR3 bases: TGTGCTAGTGGTTTGGCACGGAGGGACCTACACTTTGAGAACACTGAAGCTTTCTTT. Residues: CASGLARRDLHFENTEAFF. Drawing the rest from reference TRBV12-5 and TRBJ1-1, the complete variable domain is DARVTQTPRHKVTEMGQEVTMRCQPILGHNTVFWYRQTMMQGLELLAYFRNRAPLDDSGMPKDRFSAEMPDATLATLKIQPSEPRDSAVYFCASGLARRDLHFENTEAFFGQGTRLTVV.

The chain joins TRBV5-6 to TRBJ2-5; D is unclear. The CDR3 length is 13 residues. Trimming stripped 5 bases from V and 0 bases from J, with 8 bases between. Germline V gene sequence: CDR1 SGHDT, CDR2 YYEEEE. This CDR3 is CASSLTHQETQYF. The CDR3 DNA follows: TGTGCCAGCAGTCTAACCCACCAAGAGACCCAGTACTTC.

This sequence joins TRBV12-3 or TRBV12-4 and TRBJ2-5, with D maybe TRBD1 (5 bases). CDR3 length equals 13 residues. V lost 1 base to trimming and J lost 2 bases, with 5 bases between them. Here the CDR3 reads CASSLGTQETQYF. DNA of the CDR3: TGTGCCAGCAGTTTAGGGACACAAGAGACCCAGTACTTC.

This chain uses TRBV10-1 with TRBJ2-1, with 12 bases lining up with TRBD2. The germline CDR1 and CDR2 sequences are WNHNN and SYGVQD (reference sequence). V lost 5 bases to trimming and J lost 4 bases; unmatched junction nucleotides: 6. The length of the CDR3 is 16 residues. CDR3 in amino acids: CASSLTTSGGYNEQFF. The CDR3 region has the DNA TGCGCCAGCAGTCTTACAACTAGCGGGGGGTACAATGAGCAGTTCTTC.

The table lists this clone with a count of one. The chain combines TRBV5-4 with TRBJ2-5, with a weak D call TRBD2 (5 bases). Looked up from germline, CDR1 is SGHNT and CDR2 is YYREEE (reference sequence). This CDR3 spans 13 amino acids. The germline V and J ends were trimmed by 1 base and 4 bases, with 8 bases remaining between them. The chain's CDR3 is CASSLKAGETQYF. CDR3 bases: TGTGCCAGCAGCTTGAAGGCGGGAGAGACCCAGTACTTC.